This T cell receptor beta chain was identified during a study of type 1 regulatory T cells. The wider study: An in vitro protocol generated T-allo10, a Tr1-enriched, alloantigen-specific CD4 T cell product.

This clonotype was seen a handful of times. Its antigen is still unknown. TCRdb called the reads again in MiXCR, with one record for every CDR3 protein. Of 60,000 to 70,000 distinct CDR3 sequences in the sample, nearly 50% were seen once. This clonotype was obtained from a human donor in good health. Sequencing was done on a sample of cultured non-Tr1 T cells, either the whole culture or a sorted T cell fraction (not recorded which).

CDR3 amino acids: CASSPDGRNTEAFF. CDR3 nucleotide sequence: TGTGCCAGCAGCCCAGACGGGAGGAACACTGAAGCTTTCTTT. The V call is TRBV6-2 or TRBV6-3, the J call TRBJ1-1; D is unclear. Germline-derived CDR1 and CDR2 are MNHEY and SVGEGT. This CDR3 has 14 amino acids. The V end was cut by 6 bases, the J end by 1 base, with 12 bases between.